This TCR beta chain was sequenced during a study of cytomegalovirus exposure and HLA in healthy donors. The PCR had 60 Vbeta and 13 Jbeta primers. Original processing methods: It was a later analysis that counted around 85 million unique TCR beta chains, of which approximately 9.9 million were shared. This table comes from immunoSEQ multiplex PCR, and its TCRdb copy is limited to in-frame clones, with some not included. V and J calls and clone size are copied from that table; D and trimming were computed from the DNA. The sample consists of 140,000 or so clones, 61% of them appearing once. As for this clone: Its antigen remains unknown.

The study, taken as a whole, reports: With high specificity and sensitivity, the classifier reportedly diagnosed cytomegalovirus status. V- and J-gene trimming in TCR beta was tied to a missense DCLRE1C variant by an analysis performed later. Later analysis suggested most CMV-associated TCR beta chains were HLA-restricted.

The CDR3 runs to 14 residues. Germline V lookup: CDR1 MDHEN, CDR2 SYDVKM. The V gene lost 6 bases and the J gene lost 8 bases, with 14 bases spanning the gap. The rearrangement links TRBV28 to TRBJ1-6, with D perhaps TRBD1 (6 bases). Sequences were obtained from PBMCs. The TCR originated in a male donor in good health and CMV-seronegative. The CDR3 loop is CASRRDRRDSPLHF. The CDR3 DNA reads TGTGCCAGCAGACGAGACAGGCGGGATTCACCCCTCCACTTT. The entire variable domain, with the rest obtained from reference TRBV28 and TRBJ1-6, is as follows: DVKVTQSSRYLVKRTGEKVFLECVQDMDHENMFWYRQDPGLGLRLIYFSYDVKMKEKGDIPEGYSVSREKKERFSLILESASTNQTSMYLCASRRDRRDSPLHFGNGTRLTVT.